This T cell receptor (beta chain) came from a study of cytomegalovirus exposure and HLA in healthy donors (dated by TCRdb to about 2017). For the wider study: A later analysis indicated that the roughly 130 validation repertoires were generated on the platform also employed for the 666 repertoires of the first cohort. The study was designed to test whether signatures of past pathogen exposure could be identified by cataloging public T cell receptors. Along with the approximately 700-subject first cohort, a separate validation cohort of over a hundred different subjects was used. To predict cytomegalovirus infection status, the study combined high-throughput TCR immunosequencing, statistical association of individual TCRs with disease status, and machine learning.

The library came from the immunoSEQ multiplex PCR assay. Turning to the authors' computational methods: A statistical classification framework was developed to diagnose cytomegalovirus status using the catalog of TCR beta chain sequences. This is the immuneACCESS table as TCRdb keeps it, with only in-frame sequences that have V and J called. A part of the clones is gone; compared with another copy, unresolved V genes explain less than half, and the rest is unexplained. The V and J calls and clone size come from that table; D and trimming were worked out from the DNA. The sample includes about 280,000 clones, with around nine tenths observed a single time. The ten largest make up around 0.92% of the sample. Overall study outcomes, separate from this receptor: Most TCR sequences were seen in very few donors, while some public TCRs were found in many individuals. It was suggested by the authors that the approach could potentially be generalized to other disease states and immunological phenotypes. Three of the identified cytomegalovirus-associated TCR beta chains were confirmed in vitro to be specific for cytomegalovirus antigens. Of the cluster scores, approximately 94% were above 0 in a later analysis, which found that TCRs clustered in the first cohort also tended to co-occur in the 120 validation repertoires. Cytomegalovirus status was reported to be diagnosed by the classifier with high specificity and sensitivity in both the original and validation cohorts. All 120 or so repertoires were used to score co-occurrence in the validation cohort in a later analysis, because that analysis had no HLA typing for the cohort. The study gave a list of roughly 150 TCR beta chains associated with cytomegalovirus.

As regards this clone: Its antigen specificity is not known. Base qualities are not provided; no much larger clone lies one nucleotide away.

V loses 2 bases of germline sequence and J loses 7 bases, and the interval between the two ends is 6 bases. Sequences SNHLY (CDR1) and FYNNEI (CDR2) are obtained from the germline V gene. From cysteine to phenylalanine, the CDR3 is 12 amino acids long. The sequence is cut down to CDR3 DNA, 36 bases in frame from base 1. The donors belonged to the validation cohort of about 130 subjects, which was separate from the roughly 680-subject first cohort. The TCR comes from a woman between 18 and 30 years old in good health and CMV-seronegative. Sequencing used PBMCs. Rearrangement joined TRBV2 to TRBJ1-3; the D segment cannot be called with confidence. The CDR3 protein is CASSEFRNTIYF. The base sequence is TGTGCCAGCAGTGAATTCCGTAACACCATATATTTT.